Listed below are T cell receptor beta chains from one sample, sequenced in a study of blood T cell repertoires in COVID-19. The method was immunoSEQ multiplex PCR; TCRdb's version includes in-frame clones alone and lacks a portion of them. The table lists about 180,000 clones, 86% of them singletons. Source material: peripheral blood. The source of these receptors is a man aged 45-60 years with active or convalescent COVID-19. Both conserved end residues are part of each CDR3. The D gene is left open where the match is weak. Where a row states a size, it is once, few, many or the class of an expanded clone; other rows omit it.

j_call,v_call,d_call,clone_size,cdr3_nt,cdr3_aa
TRBJ1-6,TRBV2,.,.,TGTGCCAGCACCCAAAAACCCGAGGGTTCACCCCTCCACTTT,CASTQKPEGSPLHF
TRBJ1-1,TRBV20-1,TRBD1,.,TGCAGTGCCAAGACAGGGACTGAAGCTTTCTTT,CSAKTGTEAFF
TRBJ2-2,TRBV19,TRBD1,.,TGTGCCAGTACAATTCCGGGACAGGGGGTCGGGGAGCTGTTTTTT,CASTIPGQGVGELFF
TRBJ2-5,TRBV7-9,.,.,TGTGCCAGCAGCAGGGGTAACCAAGAGACCCAGTACTTC,CASSRGNQETQYF
TRBJ1-1,TRBV24-1,.,.,TGTGCCACCAAGACAGGAAGGAACACTGAAGCTTTCTTT,CATKTGRNTEAFF
TRBJ1-1,TRBV27,.,.,TGTGCCAGCAGTCCCAGGGTTCTGGGCACTGAAGCTTTCTTT,CASSPRVLGTEAFF
TRBJ2-1,TRBV4-1,TRBD2,.,TGCGCCAGCAGCCAAGCCAGACTAGCGGGGGGAGGAAATGAGCAGTTCTTC,CASSQARLAGGGNEQFF
TRBJ1-1,TRBV19,TRBD1,.,TGTGCCAGTCTAGCCAGGGGGCGGTTTAGGAACACTGAAGCTTTCTTT,CASLARGRFRNTEAFF
TRBJ1-6,TRBV4-3,TRBD1,once,TGCGCCAGCAGCCCCCGGGACAGCCTTAATTCACCCCTCCACTTT,CASSPRDSLNSPLHF
TRBJ2-5,TRBV9,TRBD2,.,TGTGCCAGCAGCGTAGCGGGACTAGCGATAGAGACCCAGTACTTC,CASSVAGLAIETQYF
TRBJ2-1,TRBV27,TRBD2,.,TGTGCCAGCAGACTCCTAGCGGGAGTAGAAAATGAGCAGTTCTTC,CASRLLAGVENEQFF
TRBJ2-2,TRBV7-3,TRBD2,.,TGTGCCAGCAGCTTCAAGCGGGAGGGCGACACCGGGGAGCTGTTTTTT,CASSFKREGDTGELFF
TRBJ2-7,TRBV12-5,TRBD1,.,TGTGCTAGTGGTTTGGCCCAGGGGACAGGGGAAGAGCAGTACTTC,CASGLAQGTGEEQYF
TRBJ1-2,TRBV6-5,TRBD1,.,TGTGCCAGCTTGCCAGGGACAGGGTACGGCTACACCTTC,CASLPGTGYGYTF
TRBJ2-1,TRBV24-1,TRBD2,once,TGTGCCACCAGTGTGAAGGCTAGCGGTAATGAGCAGTTCTTC,CATSVKASGNEQFF
TRBJ2-3,TRBV4-3,TRBD2,.,TGCGCCAGCAGCCAAGCGCCTAGCGGGGCGGGCACAGATACGCAGTATTTT,CASSQAPSGAGTDTQYF
TRBJ2-5,TRBV7-2,TRBD1,.,TGTGCCAGCAGCTCCAGGGGGTCGGGAATACAAGAGACCCAGTACTTC,CASSSRGSGIQETQYF
TRBJ2-7,TRBV11-3,TRBD2,.,TGTGCCAGCAGCTTAGTGCGGGAGACGTCCTACGAGCAGTACTTC,CASSLVRETSYEQYF
TRBJ2-3,TRBV7-3,TRBD2,.,TGTGCCAGCAGCTTCCTTAGCGGGAGCGCAGATACGCAGTATTTT,CASSFLSGSADTQYF
TRBJ1-1,TRBV6-6,TRBD1,.,TGTGCCAGCAGTGTACAGGGACAGATGAACACTGAAGCTTTCTTT,CASSVQGQMNTEAFF
TRBJ2-6,TRBV6-5,.,.,TGTGCCAGCAGTTTGGACTCCCCCCCTGGGGCCAACGTCCTGACTTTC,CASSLDSPPGANVLTF
TRBJ2-3,TRBV11-3,TRBD2,.,TGTGCCAGCAGCTTAGGGGATCGACTAGCGGGAGAAACAGATACGCAGTATTTT,CASSLGDRLAGETDTQYF
TRBJ1-4,TRBV15,TRBD1,.,TGTGCCACCAGCAGAGATACGGGGACAGGTGAAAAACTGTTTTTT,CATSRDTGTGEKLFF
TRBJ1-2,TRBV7-2,.,.,TGTGCCAGCAGCTTGTATAACATTCCTGGCTACACCTTC,CASSLYNIPGYTF
TRBJ2-3,TRBV9,TRBD1,.,TGTGCCAGCAGCGCACGACAGGGCTCAGATACGCAGTATTTT,CASSARQGSDTQYF
TRBJ2-1,TRBV7-6,TRBD1,.,TGTGCCAGCGGACGCAGGACAGGGATCTTAGGCAATGAGCAGTTCTTC,CASGRRTGILGNEQFF
TRBJ2-1,TRBV7-2,.,.,TGTGCCAGCAGCTTAGACCCCGGGACTCCACTCGTTGAGCAGTTCTTC,CASSLDPGTPLVEQFF
TRBJ2-2,TRBV7-2,.,.,TGTGCCAGCAGCTATAACAGGGCGAACACCGGGGAGCTGTTTTTT,CASSYNRANTGELFF
TRBJ2-1,TRBV9,TRBD2,.,TGTGCCAGCAGTGGGGGAGGGGTTCACGGAAGCAATGAGCAGTTCTTC,CASSGGGVHGSNEQFF
TRBJ2-5,TRBV6-6,.,.,TGTGCCAGCAGTTACACGGGGGGCCTGGAGACCCAGTACTTC,CASSYTGGLETQYF
TRBJ1-5,TRBV5-5,TRBD1,.,TGTGCCAGCAGCCCGACAGGGTGGAGCAATCAGCCCCAGCATTTT,CASSPTGWSNQPQHF
TRBJ1-1,TRBV7-9,.,few,TGTGCCAGCAGCTTAGCGGTAGGGGCGAACACTGAAGCTTTCTTT,CASSLAVGANTEAFF